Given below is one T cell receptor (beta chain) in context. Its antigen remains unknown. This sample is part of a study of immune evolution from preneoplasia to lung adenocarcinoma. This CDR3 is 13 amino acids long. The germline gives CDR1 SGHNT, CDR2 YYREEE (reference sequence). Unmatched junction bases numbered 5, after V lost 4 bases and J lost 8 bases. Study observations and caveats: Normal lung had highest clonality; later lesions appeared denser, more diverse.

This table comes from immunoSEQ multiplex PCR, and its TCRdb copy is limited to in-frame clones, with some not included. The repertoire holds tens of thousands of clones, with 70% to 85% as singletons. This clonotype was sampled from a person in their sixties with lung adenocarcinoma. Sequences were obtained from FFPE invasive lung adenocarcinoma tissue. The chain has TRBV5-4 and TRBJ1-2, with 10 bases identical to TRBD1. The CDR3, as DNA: TGTGCCAGCAGCGCGACAGGGGGCTTAGGCTACACCTTC. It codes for CASSATGGLGYTF.